The present entry profiles one TCR beta chain with its context. The clone's antigen remains unknown. It has no much larger one-base neighbor in the sample; base qualities were not kept. The 40 or so donors, aged about 6 to 95 years, were systemically healthy Caucasian individuals from Russia. Each donor gave roughly 9 milliliters of peripheral blood, drawn into EDTA-treated Vacutainer tubes. Ficoll-Paque density-gradient centrifugation was used to isolate PBMCs, with at least 7 million per sample. Trizol reagent was used to extract total RNA from PBMCs, with at least 5.5 micrograms per sample. For every donor, an aliquot of PBMCs went through flow cytometry to measure the percentages of naive CD45RAhigh/CD27high T cells. Libraries were made using 5' RACE. The listed sequencing device is Illumina HiSeq 2500. A second PCR of roughly 6 to 12 cycles was run with a J-beta primer mix and a sample-barcoded 5' primer. A template-switch 5' adaptor carrying 12 random nucleotides introduced a unique molecular identifier onto each TCR beta cDNA molecule. At least 2.5 million CDR3-containing paired-end reads were obtained from each sample. First-strand cDNA synthesis was performed from all RNA using the Mint cDNA synthesis kit, with priming by a TRBC-specific oligonucleotide. Following uracil-DNA glycosylase treatment, a first 18-cycle PCR with universal primers M1SS and BC2_uni_R was performed on all cDNA. The study's processing was this. Normalization of each sample was performed by random selection of 1 million high-quality reads, each carrying a distinct molecular identifier. Reads sharing molecular identifiers were discarded rather than binned into consensus sequences. MiTCR, with a Q25 quality threshold and the strictest error-elimination algorithm, was used for CDR3 identification, clonotype clustering and error correction. A nonparametric unseen species model with Euler transformation was used to estimate a lower bound on total TCR beta diversity. TCRdb cleaned the public reads at Q25 with fastp, built clones with MiXCR and kept in-frame beta chains. Rows are combined by CDR3 protein, so each entry shows the most common genes and DNA. The V and J calls and clone size come from TCRdb's table, not from the authors' own analysis. The sample has 2 million or so distinct CDR3 sequences on record, around 48% of them singletons. The ten largest clones capture less than 2.5% of the sample.

This sample is part of a study of blood T cells in healthy people across ages (dated by TCRdb to between 2014 and 2017). Background for the entire study: In model experiments, template switching captured roughly one uniquely barcoded TCR beta cDNA molecule for every two T cells. The study measured age-related changes in TCR beta repertoire diversity using deep sequencing normalized with unique cDNA molecular identifiers. The study analyzed two additional independent replicas of 1 million unique cDNA reads from the same blood draw for two donors, one aged 18 to 30 and one aged 80 or older. Four age groups were formed from the donors: young (average 16 years), middle-aged (approximately 40), aged (62) and long-lived (about 80). To avoid experimental bias, donors of different ages were spread randomly across the sequencing lanes. The study at large found these results: Total diversity estimates from one million sequenced T cells were considered lower bounds and underestimates. Compared with the aged group, the long-lived group had more naive CD4+ T cells, fewer expanded clones and increased TCR diversity, suggesting age selection. There was a strong correlation between observed TCR beta diversity and the percentage of naive T cells measured by flow cytometry. Because profiling used bulk unsorted PBMCs, naive and antigen-experienced compartments could not be compared conclusively. Observed TCR beta diversity per million T cells fell roughly linearly with age, and a significant reduction was already apparent by age roughly 41. The CMV infection status of donors was not known, potentially confounding age-related changes in expanded clonotypes.

A distance of 19 bases separates the germline ends of V and J, which lose 3 bases and 2 bases respectively. For CDR1 and CDR2, the germline V gene lists KGHSH and LQKENI. The CDR3 has 17 amino acids, counting the end cysteine and phenylalanine. Only CDR3 DNA remains: 51 bases, in frame from the first base. Sequences were obtained from blood. The sequence links TRBV18 to TRBJ2-5; the D region possibly corresponds to TRBD1 (6 bases align). This TCR derives from a woman aged 40-49 years in good health. The bases are TGTGCCAGCTCACCTTCCGTTCAGGGGTTTACGCAAGAGACCCAGTACTTC. This translates into CASSPSVQGFTQETQYF.